Below, 32 T cell receptor beta chains from the same sample are listed, as sequenced in a study of cytomegalovirus exposure and HLA in healthy donors (dated by TCRdb to about 2017). Libraries were prepared through the immunoSEQ multiplex PCR assay. A mixture of 60 forward primers for TCR Vbeta segments and 13 reverse primers for TCR Jbeta segments was used in the multiplex PCR. Sourced from immuneACCESS, this table was stored by TCRdb with only in-frame sequences that have V and J called. A share of the clones is absent; for the studies checked, an unresolved V gene accounts for under half, and the remainder has no known explanation. Across this sample there are more than 85,000 clones, with approximately 73% seen only once. The ten biggest clones cover approximately 8.4% of the sample. Sample: PBMCs. The receptors come from a man in his forties or fifties in good health and CMV-seronegative.

The chain links TRBV5-1 to TRBJ2-7; TRBD2 aligns across 11 bases. V lost 0 bases and J lost 10; bases outside the gene matches: 6. The CDR3 spans 14 residues. Germline loops: CDR1 SGHRS, CDR2 YFSETQ. The DNA for the CDR3 is TGCGCCAGCAGCTTGGAACTAGCGGGGGCCCCTCAGTACTTC. This gives the protein CASSLELAGAPQYF.

The chain is built from TRBV5-6 and TRBJ1-2; tentative D call: TRBD1 (6 bases). Trimming left V 4 bases short and J 4 bases short, with 11 bases between. CDR3 length: 13 residues. Germline V lookup: CDR1 SGHDT, CDR2 YYEEEE. CDR3 sequence: CASSPTGFYGYTF. Here the CDR3 DNA reads TGTGCCAGCAGCCCTACAGGGTTCTATGGCTACACCTTC.

This clone was seen a few times. The chain uses TRBV11-2 and TRBJ1-1; 10 nucleotides match TRBD1. Germline V CDR1 and CDR2: SGHAT, FQNNGV. The V and J ends lost 5 bases and 6 bases, in that order; junction bases with no gene match: 6. This CDR3 comprises 14 residues. As DNA, the CDR3 is TGTGCCAGCAGCCAGGGACAGGGGAGCGCTGAAGCTTTCTTT. Residues: CASSQGQGSAEAFF.

The chain recombines TRBV29-1 with TRBJ2-7; 8 nucleotides line up with TRBD1. The CDR3 loop spans 12 amino acids. The trim removed 7 bases at V and 3 bases at J, leaving 5 bases unmatched. Per germline, CDR1 SQVTM and CDR2 ANQGSEA. The CDR3 coding sequence is TGCAGCGCGGGGACAGGAAGCTACGAGCAGTACTTC. Residues: CSAGTGSYEQYF.

The chain links TRBV25-1 to TRBJ2-2; 9 nucleotides align to TRBD1. Germline trimming cut 4 bases from V and 7 bases from J; bases unmatched to any gene: 7. The CDR3 extends over 15 amino acids. Germline assignment: CDR1 MGHDK and CDR2 SYGVNS. As DNA, the CDR3 is TGTGCCAGCAGTGCCAGTAGACAGGGGGACGGGGAGCTGTTTTTT. Translation gives CASSASRQGDGELFF.

The chain has TRBV28 and TRBJ2-6; 7 bases are shared with TRBD1. Trimming removed 6 bases from V and 0 bases from J; junction bases left unmatched: 11. CDR3 length: 18 amino acids. Germline V gives CDR1 MDHEN, CDR2 SYDVKM. This CDR3 reads CASSSQGPGSSGANVLTF. CDR3 DNA sequence: TGTGCCAGCAGCTCACAGGGGCCAGGAAGCTCTGGGGCCAACGTCCTGACTTTC.

The sample holds a few counts of this clone. The chain recombines TRBV4-1 with TRBJ1-1; perhaps TRBD1 as D (5 bases). V gave up 1 base and J gave up 1 base, with 10 bases separating them. This CDR3 spans 15 amino acids. The germline CDR1 and CDR2 sequences are MGHRA and YSYEKL. The CDR3 protein is CASSQGGRANTEAFF. Written as DNA, the CDR3 is TGCGCCAGCAGCCAAGGTGGCAGGGCGAACACTGAAGCTTTCTTT.

The V and J genes are TRBV6-1 and TRBJ1-2; D remains ambiguous. V was pared by 2 bases and J by 7 bases, with 14 bases between. CDR3 length equals 14 residues. Germline loops: CDR1 MNHNS, CDR2 SASEGT. The CDR3 loop is CASSETSVSPGYTF. CDR3 bases: TGTGCCAGCAGTGAAACTTCTGTCTCTCCTGGCTACACCTTC.

V gene TRBV29-1 combines with J gene TRBJ2-3, with TRBD1 matching over 8 bases. V dropped 7 bases and J dropped 3; count of bases not matched to a gene: 3. This CDR3 region has 12 residues. From germline, CDR1 is SQVTM and CDR2 ANQGSEA. CDR3 DNA sequence: TGCAGCGCAGGACAGGGTACAGATACGCAGTATTTT. It codes for CSAGQGTDTQYF.

This clone was observed a handful of times. The chain recombines TRBV5-1 with TRBJ2-3; 15 bases align to TRBD2. CDR1 SGHRS and CDR2 YFSETQ come from the germline V gene. Unmatched junction bases numbered 7, after V lost 4 bases and J lost 4 bases. This CDR3 has 17 residues. CDR3: CASSRTSGGVSSDTQYF. The CDR3 nucleotides are TGCGCCAGCAGCCGGACTAGCGGGGGGGTTTCTTCAGATACGCAGTATTTT.

In this sample, this clone turned up once. The chain couples TRBV7-9 to TRBJ2-3; 7 bases are shared with TRBD2. Germline values: CDR1 SEHNR, CDR2 FQNEAQ (reference sequence). CDR3 length: 19 residues. V lost 0 bases and J lost 5; bases outside the gene matches: 17. CDR3 sequence reads: CASSLALSGANPPRDTQYF. The CDR3 bases are TGTGCCAGCAGCTTAGCGCTAAGCGGGGCCAACCCTCCACGAGATACGCAGTATTTT.

The chain joins TRBV29-1 to TRBJ2-7, with a possible D match to TRBD2 (6 bases). Germline V gives CDR1 SQVTM, CDR2 ANQGSEA. The V gene lost 3 bases and the J gene lost 4 bases, with 13 bases spanning the gap. The CDR3 runs to 13 residues. The CDR3 loop is CSVEGDGGYEQYF. The CDR3 DNA follows: TGCAGCGTTGAGGGGGATGGAGGGTACGAGCAGTACTTC.

The gene calls are TRBV7-9 and TRBJ2-1; 10 positions agree with TRBD2. In germline, CDR1 is SEHNR, CDR2 FQNEAQ (reference sequence). V lost 4 bases to trimming and J lost 6 bases; unmatched junction nucleotides: 9. The CDR3 covers 16 residues. CDR3 amino acids: CASSSFEAGGRNEQFF. CDR3 in DNA: TGTGCCAGCAGCTCCTTCGAAGCGGGGGGGCGCAATGAGCAGTTCTTC.

The J gene is TRBJ1-4, the V gene TRBV5-1, with D possibly being TRBD1 (5 bases). The V end lost 1 base, the J end lost 7 bases, and 14 bases lay between the germline ends. Germline assignment: CDR1 SGHRS and CDR2 YFSETQ. The CDR3 has 15 amino acids. The chain's CDR3 is CASSLLFQGGEKLFF. The CDR3 nucleotides are TGCGCCAGCAGCTTGCTTTTTCAGGGTGGTGAAAAACTGTTTTTT.

This sequence joins TRBV10-2 and TRBJ2-3; TRBD2 aligns across 9 bases. This CDR3 has 15 residues. V shed 4 bases, J shed 5 bases, and the junction held 7 bases outside the gene matches. Germline loops: CDR1 WSHSY, CDR2 SAAADI. CDR3 amino acids: CASSVTSGLLDTQYF. CDR3 in DNA: TGCGCCAGCAGTGTAACTAGCGGGTTGCTAGATACGCAGTATTTT.

This chain's CDR3 is CASSLGPGLAGVETQYF. Written as DNA, the CDR3 is TGTGCCAGCAGCTTAGGCCCGGGACTAGCGGGGGTTGAGACCCAGTACTTC. The chain uses TRBV7-2 and TRBJ2-5; 14 bases agree with TRBD2. Germline V gene data show CDR1 as SGHTA and CDR2 as FQGNSA. The CDR3 runs to 17 residues. V trimming: 1 base; J trimming: 5 bases; junction bases outside the gene matches: 6.

This chain connects TRBV4-3 to TRBJ2-5; unclear D gene. There are 16 residues in the CDR3. V was clipped by 4 bases and J by 1 base, with 16 bases between them. Germline V CDR1 and CDR2: LGHNA, YSLEER. The CDR3, as DNA: TGCGCCAGCAGCCTCTCCAGGCCGGCCTTCCAAGAGACCCAGTACTTC. Translated: CASSLSRPAFQETQYF.

This clone was detected only a few times. J is TRBJ1-5 and V is TRBV6-1; D is undetermined. This CDR3 is 17 amino acids long. CDR1 and CDR2 (germline): MNHNS, SASEGT. The V end was cut by 4 bases, the J end by 0 bases, with 16 bases between. The CDR3 sequence: CASSARGGGNSNQPQHF. CDR3 coding DNA: TGTGCCAGCAGTGCCCGGGGTGGCGGAAATAGCAATCAGCCCCAGCATTTT.

V gene TRBV4-1 combines with J gene TRBJ1-2; D may be TRBD1 (6 bases). CDR1 is MGHRA and CDR2 is YSYEKL in the germline V gene. Trimming shortened V by 4 bases and J by 7 bases, and 16 bases separated the two germline ends. The CDR3 extends over 14 amino acids. CDR3: CASSPPRTASGYTF. The DNA of the CDR3 is TGCGCCAGCAGCCCCCCCAGGACAGCCTCTGGCTACACCTTC.

A word on this clone: The sample contains more than one DNA sequence encoding this CDR3. The chain is built from TRBV7-2 and TRBJ2-2, with 7 nucleotides matching TRBD2. CDR1 SGHTA and CDR2 FQGNSA come from the germline V gene. There are 14 residues in the CDR3. V gave up 5 bases and J gave up 5 bases; unmatched junction bases: 5. The CDR3 is CASSPTGGTGELFF. As DNA, the CDR3 is TGTGCCAGCAGCCCTACGGGGGGAACCGGGGAGCTGTTTTTT.

CDR3 coding DNA: TGTGCCAGCAGTTCCCACCGAGCGGGCAATGGCTACACCTTC. It encodes CASSSHRAGNGYTF. The V and J genes are TRBV25-1 and TRBJ1-2; no clear D gene. V was shortened by 5 bases and J by 6 bases, with 16 bases between the two germline ends. The CDR3 contains 14 residues. Germline V CDR1 and CDR2: MGHDK, SYGVNS.

The chain carries TRBV9 and TRBJ1-6; D possibly corresponds to TRBD1 (5 bases). CDR3 length: 14 residues. From germline, CDR1 is SGDLS and CDR2 YYNGEE. Trimming shortened V by 1 base and J by 10 bases, and 12 bases separated the two germline ends. In DNA, the CDR3 is TGTGCCAGCAGCGTACAGGGCCTCGGGTCACCCCTCCACTTT. Translation: CASSVQGLGSPLHF.

The chain links TRBV7-2 to TRBJ1-1; no reliable D call. V lost 1 base, J lost 1 base, and 10 bases lay in between. CDR3 size: 15 residues. Germline lookup yields CDR1 SGHTA and CDR2 FQGNSA. CDR3 DNA: TGTGCCAGCAGCTTAGATTTTGGAGGGAACACTGAAGCTTTCTTT. Amino acids: CASSLDFGGNTEAFF.

The chain carries TRBV28 and TRBJ1-5; maybe TRBD1 (5 bases). CDR3 length: 13 residues. V gave up 6 bases and J gave up 6 bases, with 12 bases separating them. Per germline, CDR1 MDHEN and CDR2 SYDVKM. Written as DNA, the CDR3 is TGTGCCAGCAGCCAGGGCTCCAGTCAGCCCCAGCATTTT. Translation gives CASSQGSSQPQHF.

The rearrangement links TRBV7-3 to TRBJ2-2, with 7 nucleotides matching TRBD2. The CDR3 extends over 18 amino acids. Germline V gene lookup returns CDR1 SGHTA and CDR2 FQGTGA. The ends lost 4 bases at V and 6 bases at J; junction bases unmatched: 17. The CDR3 is CASSSMGGVLARSGELFF. DNA for the CDR3: TGTGCCAGCAGCTCCATGGGGGGGGTACTGGCAAGGTCCGGGGAGCTGTTTTTT.

This clone was counted a few times. The V and J genes are TRBV7-2 and TRBJ2-5; D may be TRBD2 (5 bases). Germline-derived CDR1 and CDR2 are SGHTA and FQGNSA. This CDR3 is built from 16 residues. With 5 bases removed from V and 3 bases from J, the gap between germline ends came to 19 bases. CDR3: CASSTAVLAAEETQYF. As DNA, the CDR3 is TGTGCCAGCAGCACCGCGGTCCTAGCAGCTGAAGAGACCCAGTACTTC.

The gene calls are TRBV7-9 and TRBJ1-2; 11 nucleotides agree with TRBD1. V lost 4 bases, J lost 6 bases, and 7 bases stayed unmatched. Germline V CDR1 and CDR2: SEHNR, FQNEAQ (reference sequence). The CDR3 loop spans 15 amino acids. This CDR3 reads CASSSGTGGTDGYTF. Here the CDR3 DNA reads TGTGCCAGCAGCTCCGGGACAGGGGGAACGGATGGCTACACCTTC. The full variable domain, rest sourced from reference TRBV7-9 and TRBJ1-2, is DTGVSQNPRHKITKRGQNVTFRCDPISEHNRLYWYRQTLGQGPEFLTYFQNEAQLEKSRLLSDRFSAERPKGSFSTLEIQRTEQGDSAMYLCASSSGTGGTDGYTFGSGTRLTVV.

CDR3 DNA: TGTGCCAGCAGCTCCGTTAGCAGCTCGAGCACCGGGGAGCTGTTTTTT. Translated, it gives CASSSVSSSSTGELFF. This chain connects TRBV7-6 to TRBJ2-2, with D unresolved. The CDR3 consists of 16 residues. CDR1 and CDR2 from the germline V gene are SGHVS and FNYEAQ. The V gene lost 4 bases and the J gene lost 4 bases, with 16 bases spanning the gap.

In regard to this clone: One end of the junction does not line up with germline, which may come from a read error. The V gene is TRBV9, the J gene TRBJ2-6, with D possibly matching TRBD1 (5 bases). Germline V gene sequence: CDR1 SGDLS, CDR2 YYNGEE. The CDR3 runs 16 residues. CDR3 DNA: TGTGCCCGCAGCCCTGGGGCTGAAACTGGGGCCAACGTCCTGACTTTC. This sequence encodes CARSPGAETGANVLTF.

This chain connects TRBV5-6 to TRBJ1-2; 10 bases map to TRBD1. Trimming removed 3 bases from V and 5 bases from J; junction bases left unmatched: 7. The CDR3 length is 15 residues. Per the germline V gene, CDR1 is SGHDT and CDR2 is YYEEEE. The CDR3 DNA follows: TGTGCCAGCAGCTCCCGGGACAGGGGCCTATATGGCTACACCTTC. Protein product: CASSSRDRGLYGYTF.

The rearrangement joins TRBV4-3 to TRBJ2-2; a possible D gene is TRBD2 (6 bases). Germline V lookup: CDR1 LGHNA, CDR2 YSLEER. V was clipped by 0 bases and J by 4 bases, with 21 bases between them. This CDR3 contains 19 residues. The CDR3 nucleotides read TGCGCCAGCAGCCAAGAGATGACTCACGGGGGAGAAATCACCGGGGAGCTGTTTTTT. Translation: CASSQEMTHGGEITGELFF.

The CDR3 DNA reads TGTGCCAGCAGCCCCCCTCTTGGGACAGGGCCCTACGAGCAGTACTTC. Translating gives CASSPPLGTGPYEQYF. The V gene is TRBV9, the J gene TRBJ2-7; 9 bases fit TRBD1. This CDR3 comprises 16 residues. The V and J ends lost 4 bases and 2 bases, in that order; junction bases with no gene match: 10. The germline V gene has CDR1 SGDLS and CDR2 YYNGEE.